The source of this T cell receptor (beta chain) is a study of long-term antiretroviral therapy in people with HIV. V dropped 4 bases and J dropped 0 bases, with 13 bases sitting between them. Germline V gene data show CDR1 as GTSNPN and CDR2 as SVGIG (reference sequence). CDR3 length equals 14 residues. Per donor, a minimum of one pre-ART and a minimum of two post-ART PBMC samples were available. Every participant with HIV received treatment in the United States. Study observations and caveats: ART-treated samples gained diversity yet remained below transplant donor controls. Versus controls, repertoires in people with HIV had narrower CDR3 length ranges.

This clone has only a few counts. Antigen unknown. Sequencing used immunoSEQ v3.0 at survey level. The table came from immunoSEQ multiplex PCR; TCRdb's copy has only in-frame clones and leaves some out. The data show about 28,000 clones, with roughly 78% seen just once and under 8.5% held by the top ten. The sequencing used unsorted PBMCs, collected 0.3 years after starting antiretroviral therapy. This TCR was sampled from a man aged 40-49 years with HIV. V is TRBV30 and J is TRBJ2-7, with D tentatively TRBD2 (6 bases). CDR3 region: CAWIRGLSSYEQYF. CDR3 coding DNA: TGTGCCTGGATCCGGGGACTTAGCTCCTACGAGCAGTACTTC.